The 17 T cell receptor beta chains in this list originate from one sample, sequenced in a study of chemoradiotherapy in HPV16-positive cancers. Repertoires were generated with immunoSEQ multiplex PCR, while TCRdb's copy carries only in-frame clones and drops some. This sample has 53,000 or so clones; more than 90% occur once, and the top ten carry more than 3%. The specimen comprised blood, sampled from a patient who underwent chemoradiotherapy. The receptors stem from a human donor with HPV-associated anogenital cancer.

The V call is TRBV19, the J call TRBJ2-2; perhaps TRBD2 as D (5 bases). With 2 bases removed from V and 3 bases from J, the gap between germline ends came to 10 bases. Germline V lookup: CDR1 LNHDA, CDR2 SQIVND (reference sequence). There are 15 residues in the CDR3. The CDR3 is CASSIRPRDTGELFF. The CDR3 coding sequence is TGTGCCAGTAGTATAAGGCCGCGGGACACCGGGGAGCTGTTTTTT. Complete variable domain (other parts from reference TRBV19 and TRBJ2-2): DGGITQSPKYLFRKEGQNVTLSCEQNLNHDAMYWYRQDPGQGLRLIYYSQIVNDFQKGDIAEGYSVSREKKESFPLTVTSAQKNPTAFYLCASSIRPRDTGELFFGEGSRLTVL.

The chain links TRBV6-5 to TRBJ1-2, with 7 bases identical to TRBD1. V lost 2 bases to trimming and J lost 2 bases; unmatched junction nucleotides: 5. There are 15 residues in the CDR3. The germline CDR1 and CDR2 sequences are MNHEY and SVGAGI. The CDR3 here is CASSYVGTANYGYTF. The CDR3, as DNA: TGTGCCAGCAGTTACGTCGGGACAGCAAACTATGGCTACACCTTC.

The V gene is TRBV4-1, the J gene TRBJ1-6; 9 bases are shared with TRBD1. Germline CDR1 is MGHRA and CDR2 is YSYEKL. This CDR3 has 17 residues. Trimming at V came to 0 bases and at J to 10 bases, leaving 10 bases not matched to a gene. The CDR3 reads CASSQEGTGLLGSPLHF. DNA for the CDR3: TGCGCCAGCAGCCAAGAAGGGACAGGGCTTCTCGGATCACCCCTCCACTTT.

J is TRBJ2-3 and V is TRBV4-2; 12 nucleotides align to TRBD2. In germline, CDR1 is LGHNA, CDR2 YNFKEQ. This CDR3 region has 18 residues. After removal of 5 bases from V and 0 bases from J, the junction contained 9 bases not matched to a gene. The CDR3 sequence is CASSSRGLAGRSTDTQYF. The CDR3 DNA sequence: TGTGCCAGCAGCAGCCGCGGACTAGCGGGGAGGAGCACAGATACGCAGTATTTT.

V gene TRBV14 combines with J gene TRBJ2-3, with 7 nucleotides matching TRBD1. Trimming removed 4 bases from V and 3 bases from J; junction bases left unmatched: 7. Germline V gene data show CDR1 as SGHDN and CDR2 as FVKESK. This CDR3 has 15 amino acids. The CDR3 loop reads CASSRTGSRTDTQYF. CDR3 nucleotides: TGTGCCAGCAGCCGGACAGGTTCTCGTACAGATACGCAGTATTTT.

The chain has TRBV2 and TRBJ1-1; no firm D call. The germline V gene encodes CDR1 SNHLY and CDR2 FYNNEI. Between the trimmed V and J ends, which lost 7 bases and 0 bases, there was a span of 15 bases. This CDR3 contains 15 residues. The CDR3 sequence: CASIWVPLLNTEAFF. The CDR3 nucleotides read TGTGCCAGCATTTGGGTCCCGTTACTGAACACTGAAGCTTTCTTT. The full variable domain, rest sourced from reference TRBV2 and TRBJ1-1, is EPEVTQTPSHQVTQMGQEVILRCVPISNHLYFYWYRQILGQKVEFLVSFYNNEISEKSEIFDDQFSVERPDGSNFTLKIRSTKLEDSAMYFCASIWVPLLNTEAFFGQGTRLTVV.

The V call is TRBV7-2, the J call TRBJ1-2; D remains ambiguous. The CDR3 has 13 residues. V lost 5 bases to trimming and J lost 8 bases, with 15 bases between them. Germline loops: CDR1 SGHTA, CDR2 FQGNSA. The CDR3 spells CASSPRREAGYTF. In nucleotides, the CDR3 is TGTGCCAGCAGCCCCCGAAGGGAAGCGGGCTACACCTTC. Variable domain in full (rest from reference TRBV7-2 and TRBJ1-2): GAGVSQSPSNKVTEKGKDVELRCDPISGHTALYWYRQSLGQGLEFLIYFQGNSAPDKSGLPSDRFSAERTGGSVSTLTIQRTQQEDSAVYLCASSPRREAGYTFGSGTRLTVV.

The chain joins TRBV29-1 to TRBJ2-5; maybe TRBD2 (5 bases). Between the trimmed V and J ends, which lost 7 bases and 5 bases, there was a span of 14 bases. There are 12 residues in the CDR3. Germline assignment: CDR1 SQVTM and CDR2 ANQGSEA. CDR3 region: CSAEGSGETQYF. In nucleotides, the CDR3 is TGCAGCGCCGAGGGATCTGGGGAGACCCAGTACTTC.

The chain links TRBV10-3 to TRBJ2-5; 15 bases fit TRBD2. This CDR3 is built from 17 residues. V lost 2 bases and J lost 1; bases outside the gene matches: 2. CDR1 ENHRY and CDR2 SYGVKD come from the germline V gene. Here the CDR3 reads CAISEGTSGGTQETQYF. Here the CDR3 DNA reads TGTGCCATCAGTGAGGGGACTAGCGGGGGGACCCAAGAGACCCAGTACTTC.

The chain couples TRBV21-1 to TRBJ1-5. TRBV21-1 is designated a pseudogene. There are 16 residues in the CDR3. CDR3 sequence (DNA): TGTGCCAGCAGCCCACGCGGGAGACCTCCAAATCAGCCCCAGCATTTT. It is translated as CASSPRGRPPNQPQHF.

This chain links TRBV5-1 with TRBJ1-1; no clear D gene. V dropped 0 bases and J dropped 0 bases, with 6 bases sitting between them. The germline CDR1 and CDR2 sequences are SGHRS and YFSETQ. This CDR3 is built from 14 residues. The CDR3 DNA is TGCGCCAGCAGCTTGGATGGCCTGAACACTGAAGCTTTCTTT. Protein product: CASSLDGLNTEAFF.

V usage is TRBV7-6 and J usage is TRBJ2-7; 8 positions agree with TRBD1. Trimming removed 5 bases from V and 5 bases from J; junction bases left unmatched: 8. CDR1 and CDR2 (germline): SGHVS, FNYEAQ. The CDR3 length is 14 residues. The DNA for the CDR3 is TGTGCCAGCAGCCCTTGGACAGGGCAGGACGAGCAGTACTTC. Translated, it gives CASSPWTGQDEQYF.

This clone was seen a single time. V is TRBV18 and J is TRBJ1-1; TRBD1 agrees at 7 bases. The CDR3 loop spans 14 amino acids. Germline trimming cut 2 bases from V and 5 bases from J; bases unmatched to any gene: 5. Germline-derived CDR1 and CDR2 are KGHSH and LQKENI. The CDR3 loop is CASSPGQDRTEAFF. The CDR3 region has the DNA TGTGCCAGCTCACCAGGACAGGACAGGACTGAAGCTTTCTTT.

The rearrangement uses TRBV7-2 and TRBJ1-2; no definite D call. Germline-derived CDR1 and CDR2 are SGHTA and FQGNSA. Trimming shortened V by 5 bases and J by 7 bases, and 14 bases separated the two germline ends. The CDR3 is 13 amino acids. CDR3 residues: CASSLGGFSGYTF. As DNA, the CDR3 is TGTGCCAGCAGCCTAGGTGGGTTCTCTGGCTACACCTTC.

In DNA, the CDR3 is TGTGCCAGCAGCGTAGCTTGGGGGGCGGGAGAGACCCAGTACTTC. It is translated as CASSVAWGAGETQYF. The V and J genes are TRBV9 and TRBJ2-5; D could derive from TRBD1 or TRBD2 (6 bases each). CDR1 and CDR2 (germline): SGDLS, YYNGEE. The CDR3 covers 15 residues. Trimming took 0 bases from V and 4 from J, leaving 13 bases between them. The whole variable domain, remainder taken from reference TRBV9 and TRBJ2-5, is DSGVTQTPKHLITATGQRVTLRCSPRSGDLSVYWYQQSLDQGLQFLIQYYNGEERAKGNILERFSAQQFPDLHSELNLSSLELGDSALYFCASSVAWGAGETQYFGPGTRLLVL.

The chain couples TRBV7-9 to TRBJ1-1, with a tentative D call TRBD1 (5 bases). Germline V gene lookup returns CDR1 SEHNR and CDR2 FQNEAQ (reference sequence). The CDR3 length is 15 residues. The V gene lost 2 bases and the J gene lost 1 base, with 11 bases spanning the gap. The CDR3: CASSLLLGPNTEAFF. In nucleotides, the CDR3 is TGTGCCAGCAGCTTACTATTGGGGCCGAACACTGAAGCTTTCTTT.

The chain carries TRBV5-4 and TRBJ2-7; weak D call: TRBD2 (5 bases). This CDR3 comprises 16 residues. Looked up from germline, CDR1 is SGHNT and CDR2 is YYREEE (reference sequence). Trimming cost V 0 bases and J 6 bases, with 19 bases left between them. CDR3 region: CASSLEGAGLRREQYF. For the CDR3, the DNA is TGTGCCAGCAGCTTGGAGGGTGCGGGCCTCCGACGCGAGCAGTACTTC. Full variable domain (remainder filled in from reference TRBV5-4 and TRBJ2-7): ETGVTQSPTHLIKTRGQQVTLRCSSQSGHNTVSWYQQALGQGPQFIFQYYREEENGRGNFPPRFSGLQFPNYSSELNVNALELDDSALYLCASSLEGAGLRREQYFGPGTRLTVT.